The 26 T cell receptor beta chains in this list originate from one sample, sequenced in a study of CXCR3-negative and CXCR3-positive naive CD8 T cells. General observations from the study: Naive cells with CXCR3 showed TRB CDR3s that were more hydrophobic than those in CXCR3-negative naive cells.

Each TRB cDNA library was prepared by 5' RACE (with UMI labels). TCRdb reprocessed the 5' RACE reads, with one entry per CDR3 protein and no DNA. The record lists some 140,000 distinct CDR3 sequences, of which the ten most abundant hold 0.45% to 0.55%. Their cognate antigens are unknown. Sample: naive CXCR3+ CD8+ T cells from blood. Subset specified: CD45RO-CCR7+CD27+CD95- naive CD8+ T cells expressing CXCR3 (TNR3+). These receptors all come from a human donor in good health. Some clones in this sample may be carry-over from other donors' samples.

The chain combines TRBV15 with TRBJ2-2. The CDR3 covers 13 residues. Looked up from germline, CDR1 is LNHNV and CDR2 is YYDKDF (reference sequence). CDR3 region: CATSRSRSGELFF.

The chain is built from TRBV12-3 or TRBV12-4 and TRBJ2-3; TCRdb returns TRBD2, unconfirmable since there is no DNA. The CDR3 runs to 16 residues. The chain's CDR3 is CASSESLGPHTDTQYF.

The genes are TRBV7-9 and TRBJ2-7; TCRdb's D call of TRBD2 is untestable without DNA. The length of the CDR3 is 17 residues. The V gene's germline CDR1 is SEHNR and CDR2 FQNEAQ (reference sequence). CDR3 residues: CASSLLVGGDGLREQYF.

The gene calls are TRBV12-3 or TRBV12-4 and TRBJ2-1; checking the TCRdb D call of TRBD2 is not possible without DNA. The CDR3 runs to 14 residues. Here the CDR3 reads CASTSPSSYNEQFF.

The chain uses TRBV12-3 or TRBV12-4 and TRBJ1-3; TCRdb reports TRBD1, a call that lacks DNA to check it against. CDR3 length equals 17 residues. The CDR3 loop is CASSLRPAVGAGNTIYF.

V is TRBV7-8 and J is TRBJ2-7; TCRdb lists TRBD1, though no DNA is available to test this call. The length of the CDR3 is 15 residues. The germline V gene encodes CDR1 SGHVS and CDR2 FQNEAQ. The CDR3 sequence is CASSLRAGPSYEQYF.

The J gene is TRBJ1-2, the V gene TRBV24-1. The germline V gene has CDR1 KGHDR and CDR2 SFDVKD. The CDR3 runs to 14 residues. CDR3 amino acids: CATSDPARAEGYTF.

The rearrangement joins TRBV20-1 to TRBJ1-1; TCRdb returns TRBD1, unconfirmable since there is no DNA. CDR3 length equals 12 residues. Germline CDR1 is DFQATT and CDR2 is SNEGSKA (reference sequence). The CDR3 loop reads CSAKYRDTEAFF.

The chain recombines TRBV12-3 or TRBV12-4 with TRBJ1-5; TCRdb's D call of TRBD1 is untestable without DNA. This CDR3 comprises 14 residues. CDR3: CASSPGVYNQPQHF.

The rearrangement uses TRBV21-1 and TRBJ2-1. TRBV21-1 is termed a pseudogene. The CDR3 consists of 14 residues. This CDR3 reads CASSLPSSYNEQFF.

The rearrangement uses TRBV30 and TRBJ2-7; the D gene TCRdb calls, TRBD1, cannot be checked with no DNA. This CDR3 has 11 residues. Germline lookup yields CDR1 GTSNPN and CDR2 SVGIG (reference sequence). CDR3: CAWRQGYEQYF. Based on the CDR3 plus reference TRBV30 and TRBJ2-7, the full variable domain is SQTIHQWPATLVQPVGSPLSLECTVEGTSNPNLYWYRQAAGRGLQLLFYSVGIGQISSEVPQNLSASRPQDRQFILSSKKLLLSDSGFYLCAWRQGYEQYFGPGTRLTVT.

The chain joins TRBV5-1 to TRBJ2-5; TCRdb lists TRBD1, though no DNA is available to test this call. The CDR3 is 17 residues long. The germline V gene encodes CDR1 SGHRS and CDR2 YFSETQ. Here the CDR3 reads CASSLLPLGQGEETQYF.

The chain links TRBV20-1 to TRBJ2-5; TCRdb reports TRBD1, a call that lacks DNA to check it against. CDR1 is DFQATT, CDR2 SNEGSKA, per germline (reference sequence). The CDR3 covers 14 residues. The CDR3 spells CSARDFYRGETQYF.

The CDR3 loop reads CASSDRGTYEQYF. This chain joins TRBV2 and TRBJ2-7. The CDR3 length is 13 residues. CDR1 is SNHLY and CDR2 is FYNNEI in the germline V gene.

The V gene is TRBV5-1, the J gene TRBJ2-2; without DNA, the TCRdb call of TRBD1 cannot be checked. Germline-derived CDR1 and CDR2 are SGHRS and YFSETQ. CDR3 length: 15 amino acids. The CDR3 loop reads CASSPWPPKTGELFF.

V and J are TRBV14 and TRBJ2-7. The germline V gene has CDR1 SGHDN and CDR2 FVKESK. This CDR3 comprises 13 residues. CDR3 in amino acids: CASSQEESYEQYF. The entire variable domain, with the rest obtained from reference TRBV14 and TRBJ2-7, is as follows: EAGVTQFPSHSVIEKGQTVTLRCDPISGHDNLYWYRRVMGKEIKFLLHFVKESKQDESGMPNNRFLAERTGGTYSTLKVQPAELEDSGVYFCASSQEESYEQYFGPGTRLTVT.

The CDR3 loop is CASSPEGAVTDTQYF. V and J are TRBV5-1 and TRBJ2-3; TCRdb outputs TRBD2, but without DNA this stays unchecked. The CDR3 covers 15 residues. Germline V gene data show CDR1 as SGHRS and CDR2 as YFSETQ.

The chain recombines TRBV29-1 with TRBJ2-2; TCRdb's D call of TRBD2 is untestable without DNA. Germline V gives CDR1 SQVTM, CDR2 ANQGSEA. The CDR3 contains 13 residues. The CDR3 region is CSVGLPRTGELFF.

The chain has TRBV6-2 or TRBV6-3 and TRBJ1-1; TCRdb reports TRBD1, a call that lacks DNA to check it against. Germline CDR1 is MNHEY and CDR2 is SVGEGT. CDR3 length equals 13 residues. CDR3 residues: CASSYRDNTEAFF.

The rearrangement joins TRBV7-7 to TRBJ2-3; as DNA is missing, the TRBD2 call by TCRdb cannot be tested. Germline V gene sequence: CDR1 SSHAT, CDR2 FNYEAQ (reference sequence). The CDR3 extends over 17 amino acids. The CDR3 region is CASSPSWERESADTQYF.

This chain links TRBV11-2 with TRBJ2-7; TCRdb indicates TRBD2, and absent DNA this call remains unverified. The CDR3 spans 12 residues. The germline V gene has CDR1 SGHAT and CDR2 FQNNGV. The CDR3 sequence: CASTDSRDEQYF. Using reference TRBV11-2 and TRBJ2-7 for the parts outside the CDR3, the full variable domain is EAGVAQSPRYKIIEKRQSVAFWCNPISGHATLYWYQQILGQGPKLLIQFQNNGVVDDSQLPKDRFSAERLKGVDSTLKIQPAKLEDSAVYLCASTDSRDEQYFGPGTRLTVT.

The V gene is TRBV14, the J gene TRBJ1-2. This CDR3 has 16 amino acids. Germline V gene sequence: CDR1 SGHDN, CDR2 FVKESK. The CDR3 spells CASSQVHGLANYGYTF.

The chain carries TRBV29-1 and TRBJ2-7; TCRdb's D call, TRBD1, is unchecked because there is no DNA. Germline V gives CDR1 SQVTM, CDR2 ANQGSEA. The CDR3 extends over 15 amino acids. This CDR3 is CSVEMGLQGSYEQYF.

The gene calls are TRBV29-1 and TRBJ2-5; TCRdb selects TRBD1, and the lack of DNA leaves this call unchecked. Germline V gene lookup returns CDR1 SQVTM and CDR2 ANQGSEA. The CDR3 spans 12 residues. The CDR3 sequence is CSVGSGPGTQYF.

V gene TRBV6-1 combines with J gene TRBJ2-7. The CDR3 runs 12 residues. Per germline, CDR1 MNHNS and CDR2 SASEGT. The CDR3 loop reads CASRSGPYEQYF.

The chain recombines TRBV28 with TRBJ2-7; TCRdb gives TRBD1 as the D gene, but with no DNA this cannot be confirmed. The CDR3 spans 15 residues. Germline assignment: CDR1 MDHEN and CDR2 SYDVKM. The CDR3 region is CASSLTGGLGYEQYF. The whole variable domain, remainder taken from reference TRBV28 and TRBJ2-7, is DVKVTQSSRYLVKRTGEKVFLECVQDMDHENMFWYRQDPGLGLRLIYFSYDVKMKEKGDIPEGYSVSREKKERFSLILESASTNQTSMYLCASSLTGGLGYEQYFGPGTRLTVT.